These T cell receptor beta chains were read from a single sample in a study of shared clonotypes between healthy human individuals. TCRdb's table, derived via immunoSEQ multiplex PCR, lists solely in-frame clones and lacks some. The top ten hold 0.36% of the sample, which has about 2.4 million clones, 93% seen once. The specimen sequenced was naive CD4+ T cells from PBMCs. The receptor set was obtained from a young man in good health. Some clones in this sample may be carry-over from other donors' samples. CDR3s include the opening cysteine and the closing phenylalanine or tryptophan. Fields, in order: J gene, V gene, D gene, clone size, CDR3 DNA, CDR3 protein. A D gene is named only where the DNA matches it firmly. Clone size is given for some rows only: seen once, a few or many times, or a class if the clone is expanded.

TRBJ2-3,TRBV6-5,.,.,TGTGCCAGCAGTTACTCGATCCTCGGGAGTACGCAGTATTTT,CASSYSILGSTQYF
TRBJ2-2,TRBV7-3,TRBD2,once,TGTGCCAGCAGCCCCCTGGGAACTAGCGGGAGTTCCGGGGAGCTGTTTTTT,CASSPLGTSGSSGELFF
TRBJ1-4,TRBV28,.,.,TGTGCCAGCAGTGCCGGGGGTCCTAATGAAAAACTGTTTTTT,CASSAGGPNEKLFF
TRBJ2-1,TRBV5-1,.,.,TGCGCCAGCAGCTTGGTTAGCCTGGTCAATGAGCAGTTCTTC,CASSLVSLVNEQFF
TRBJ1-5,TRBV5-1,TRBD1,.,TGCGCCAGCAGCTATGGGACAGGGGAGGACAATCAGCCCCAGCATTTT,CASSYGTGEDNQPQHF
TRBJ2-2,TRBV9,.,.,TGTGCCAGCAGCCCCGACAGGACCCGCGGGACCGGGGAGCTGTTTTTT,CASSPDRTRGTGELFF
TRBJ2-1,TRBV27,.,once,TGTGCCAGCAGTCCCCGGGTCCCGATAAAAACCTGGTACAATGAGCAGTTCTTC,CASSPRVPIKTWYNEQFF
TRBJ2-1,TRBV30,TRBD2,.,TGTGCCTGGAGTTGGTTAGCGGGAAGCGATGAGCAGTTCTTC,CAWSWLAGSDEQFF
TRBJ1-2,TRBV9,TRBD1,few,TGTGCCAGCAGCGCCGGACAGGGCAACTATGGCTACACCTTC,CASSAGQGNYGYTF
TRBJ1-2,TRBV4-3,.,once,TGCGCCAGCAGCCAAGAACCCAGCATGGTCGATGGCTACACCTTC,CASSQEPSMVDGYTF
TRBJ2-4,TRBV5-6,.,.,TGTGCCAGCAGCTCGTGGACAGTGGACATTCAGTACTTC,CASSSWTVDIQYF
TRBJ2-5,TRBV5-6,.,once,TGTGCCAGCAGCTTGGGCAGGGAGCAAGAGACCCAGTACTTC,CASSLGREQETQYF
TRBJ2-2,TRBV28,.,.,TGTGCCAGCACCTCTTACCGGGCAGCGGAAGCCGGGGAGCTGTTTTTT,CASTSYRAAEAGELFF
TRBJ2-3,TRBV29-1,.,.,TGCAGCGTTGAATCCCAGACAGATACGCAGTATTTT,CSVESQTDTQYF
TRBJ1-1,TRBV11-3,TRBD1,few,TGTGCCAGCAGCTTAGGTCCCGGGACAGGGGAAGCTTTCTTT,CASSLGPGTGEAFF
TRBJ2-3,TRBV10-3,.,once,TGTGCCATCAGCGAGTCATTCGAGGATACGCAGTATTTT,CAISESFEDTQYF
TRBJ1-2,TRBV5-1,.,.,TGCGCCAGCAGCCCGGACCCTACTATCTATGGCTACACCTTC,CASSPDPTIYGYTF
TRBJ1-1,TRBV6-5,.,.,TGTGCCAGCTGTGATTACCCCAGGGGAGAAGCTTTCTTT,CASCDYPRGEAFF
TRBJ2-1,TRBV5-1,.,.,TGCGCCAGCAGCTGGAGGGGGAGCAGCTCCTACAATGAGCAGTTCTTC,CASSWRGSSSYNEQFF
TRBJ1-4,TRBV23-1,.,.,TGCGCCAGCAGCCCCCAGCCGGGCGATGCAACTAATGAAAAACTGTTTTTT,CASSPQPGDATNEKLFF
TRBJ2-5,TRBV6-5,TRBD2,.,TGTGCCAGCAGTTGGGGACTACGAGAGACCCAGTACTTC,CASSWGLRETQYF
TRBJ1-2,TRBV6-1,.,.,TGTGCCAGCAGTGAAGGGCTCCGGGCCAGCCGAGTGAACTATGGCTACACCTTC,CASSEGLRASRVNYGYTF
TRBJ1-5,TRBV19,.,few,TGTGCCAGTATGGGGAGGGGAAATCAGCCCCAGCATTTT,CASMGRGNQPQHF
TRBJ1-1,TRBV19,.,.,TGTGCCAGTAGTAGGACAGAAAACACTGAAGCTTTCTTT,CASSRTENTEAFF
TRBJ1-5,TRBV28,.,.,TGTGCCAGCAGATACAGGACTAGGCCCCAGCATTTT,CASRYRTRPQHF
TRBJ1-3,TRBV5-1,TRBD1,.,TGCGCCAGCAGCCCGGGACAGTCAGTCTCTGGAAACACCATATATTTT,CASSPGQSVSGNTIYF
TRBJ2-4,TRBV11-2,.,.,TGTGCCAGCAGCTCCCCTTTATGGGTCGCCAAAAACATTCAGTACTTC,CASSSPLWVAKNIQYF
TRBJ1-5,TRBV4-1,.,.,TGCGCCAGCAGCCAAGAGATAGGGGAGAATCAGCCCCAGCATTTT,CASSQEIGENQPQHF
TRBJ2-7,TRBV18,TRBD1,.,TGTGCCAGCTCCAGGGACAGCAGCTCCTACGAGCAGTACTTC,CASSRDSSSYEQYF
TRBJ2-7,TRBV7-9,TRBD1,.,TGTGCCAGCAGCTTACAGGGGGAGAGAGCCGGGCAGTACTTC,CASSLQGERAGQYF
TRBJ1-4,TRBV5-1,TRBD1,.,TGCGCCAGCAGCGCGGGACAGGGGGCTGCGAATGAAAAACTGTTTTTT,CASSAGQGAANEKLFF
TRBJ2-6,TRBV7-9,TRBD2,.,TGTGCCAGCACCCGGGGGGGGCTCCAAACTGGGGCCAACGTCCTGACTTTC,CASTRGGLQTGANVLTF